A single count supports the clone carrying this T cell receptor (beta chain). Its antigen is unknown. Before the COVID-19 pandemic, during about 2010-2019, CD4+ T cells were taken from unexposed donors. Isolation of CD4+ T cells took place after around eleven days in culture. As cell numbers allowed, unexposed-donor CD4+ T cells faced SARS-CoV-2 S/N and four cold-coronavirus spikes. Here immunoSEQ multiplex PCR was the method, and the copy in TCRdb shows in-frame clones only, minus some. The sample records about 24,000 clones, about 76% being singletons. This sample was taken from a study of CD4 T cells in relation to SARS-CoV-2 and coronaviruses. Background on the study: ViraFEST: approximately 10-day antigen culture of PBMCs, then TCR beta CDR3 sequencing.

The receptor was derived from a human donor in good health. The sequenced sample consisted of CD4+ T cells from PBMCs, cultured in vitro.

This CDR3 is CATSEKREGLRCRRSYEQYF. Here the CDR3 DNA reads TGTGCCACCAGTGAGAAGCGGGAGGGCCTGAGGTGTAGACGCTCCTACGAGCAGTACTTC. The rearrangement joins TRBV24-1 to TRBJ2-7, with 10 positions matching TRBD2. Trimming took 4 bases from V and 0 from J; bases not matched to a gene: 17. The CDR3 runs 20 residues. Germline V gene lookup returns CDR1 KGHDR and CDR2 SFDVKD.